This T cell receptor beta chain was recorded in a study of cytomegalovirus exposure and HLA in healthy donors. Primers included in the PCR were 60 Vbeta and 13 Jbeta primers. Sequenced by immunoSEQ multiplex PCR; TCRdb stores in-frame clones only, minus some. The sample yields 150,000 or so clones, 60% to 80% seen once. The CDR3 totals 16 residues. Trimming removed 1 base from V and 0 bases from J, with 8 bases in between. In germline, CDR1 is SGHRS, CDR2 YFSETQ. The receptor was isolated from a man aged 40-49 years in good health and CMV-seronegative. This sequence joins TRBV5-1 and TRBJ1-6, with D possibly TRBD1 on 6 matching bases. Sequencing was done on a sample of PBMCs. CDR3 bases: TGCGCCAGCAGCTTGAGGGGGAGCTCCTATAATTCACCCCTCCACTTT. Translating gives CASSLRGSSYNSPLHF.